This T cell receptor (beta chain) was obtained from a study of blood T cell repertoires in COVID-19. Study details: From T cells, B-cell-depleted T cells, or PBMCs came the material, which was cDNA or gDNA.

Trimming cost V 0 bases and J 4 bases, with 10 bases left between them. Germline V gene lookup returns CDR1 SGHDT and CDR2 YYEEEE. The CDR3 is 14 amino acids. Per the authors' pipeline: Nucleated cell counts were estimated from reference gene primer amplification. Using immunoSEQ multiplex PCR, the repertoire was profiled, and TCRdb retains in-frame clones only, with some absent. V and J calls plus clone size are reproduced from that table; the DNA served to infer D and trimming. The repertoire includes around 300,000 clones, roughly 87% of them detected once, and almost 9.5% sits in the top ten. The V and J genes are TRBV5-6 and TRBJ1-2, with no clear D. Sequences were obtained from peripheral blood. This receptor was taken from a young man with active or convalescent COVID-19. The CDR3 region is CASSLVAVSYGYTF. In DNA form, the CDR3 reads TGTGCCAGCAGCTTGGTAGCGGTTTCCTATGGCTACACCTTC.